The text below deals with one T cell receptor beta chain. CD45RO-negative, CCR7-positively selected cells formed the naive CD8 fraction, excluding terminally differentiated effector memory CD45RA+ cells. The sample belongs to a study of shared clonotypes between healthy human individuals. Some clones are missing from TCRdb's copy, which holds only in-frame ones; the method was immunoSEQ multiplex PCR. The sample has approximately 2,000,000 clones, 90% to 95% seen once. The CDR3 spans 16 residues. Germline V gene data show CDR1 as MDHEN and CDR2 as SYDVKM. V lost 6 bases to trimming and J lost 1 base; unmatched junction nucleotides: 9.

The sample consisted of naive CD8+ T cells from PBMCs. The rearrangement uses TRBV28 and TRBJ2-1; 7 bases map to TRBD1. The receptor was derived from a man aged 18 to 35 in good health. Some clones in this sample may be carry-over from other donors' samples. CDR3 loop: CASSTTQGLSYNEQFF. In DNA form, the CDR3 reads TGTGCCAGCAGCACGACACAGGGGTTATCCTACAATGAGCAGTTCTTC.